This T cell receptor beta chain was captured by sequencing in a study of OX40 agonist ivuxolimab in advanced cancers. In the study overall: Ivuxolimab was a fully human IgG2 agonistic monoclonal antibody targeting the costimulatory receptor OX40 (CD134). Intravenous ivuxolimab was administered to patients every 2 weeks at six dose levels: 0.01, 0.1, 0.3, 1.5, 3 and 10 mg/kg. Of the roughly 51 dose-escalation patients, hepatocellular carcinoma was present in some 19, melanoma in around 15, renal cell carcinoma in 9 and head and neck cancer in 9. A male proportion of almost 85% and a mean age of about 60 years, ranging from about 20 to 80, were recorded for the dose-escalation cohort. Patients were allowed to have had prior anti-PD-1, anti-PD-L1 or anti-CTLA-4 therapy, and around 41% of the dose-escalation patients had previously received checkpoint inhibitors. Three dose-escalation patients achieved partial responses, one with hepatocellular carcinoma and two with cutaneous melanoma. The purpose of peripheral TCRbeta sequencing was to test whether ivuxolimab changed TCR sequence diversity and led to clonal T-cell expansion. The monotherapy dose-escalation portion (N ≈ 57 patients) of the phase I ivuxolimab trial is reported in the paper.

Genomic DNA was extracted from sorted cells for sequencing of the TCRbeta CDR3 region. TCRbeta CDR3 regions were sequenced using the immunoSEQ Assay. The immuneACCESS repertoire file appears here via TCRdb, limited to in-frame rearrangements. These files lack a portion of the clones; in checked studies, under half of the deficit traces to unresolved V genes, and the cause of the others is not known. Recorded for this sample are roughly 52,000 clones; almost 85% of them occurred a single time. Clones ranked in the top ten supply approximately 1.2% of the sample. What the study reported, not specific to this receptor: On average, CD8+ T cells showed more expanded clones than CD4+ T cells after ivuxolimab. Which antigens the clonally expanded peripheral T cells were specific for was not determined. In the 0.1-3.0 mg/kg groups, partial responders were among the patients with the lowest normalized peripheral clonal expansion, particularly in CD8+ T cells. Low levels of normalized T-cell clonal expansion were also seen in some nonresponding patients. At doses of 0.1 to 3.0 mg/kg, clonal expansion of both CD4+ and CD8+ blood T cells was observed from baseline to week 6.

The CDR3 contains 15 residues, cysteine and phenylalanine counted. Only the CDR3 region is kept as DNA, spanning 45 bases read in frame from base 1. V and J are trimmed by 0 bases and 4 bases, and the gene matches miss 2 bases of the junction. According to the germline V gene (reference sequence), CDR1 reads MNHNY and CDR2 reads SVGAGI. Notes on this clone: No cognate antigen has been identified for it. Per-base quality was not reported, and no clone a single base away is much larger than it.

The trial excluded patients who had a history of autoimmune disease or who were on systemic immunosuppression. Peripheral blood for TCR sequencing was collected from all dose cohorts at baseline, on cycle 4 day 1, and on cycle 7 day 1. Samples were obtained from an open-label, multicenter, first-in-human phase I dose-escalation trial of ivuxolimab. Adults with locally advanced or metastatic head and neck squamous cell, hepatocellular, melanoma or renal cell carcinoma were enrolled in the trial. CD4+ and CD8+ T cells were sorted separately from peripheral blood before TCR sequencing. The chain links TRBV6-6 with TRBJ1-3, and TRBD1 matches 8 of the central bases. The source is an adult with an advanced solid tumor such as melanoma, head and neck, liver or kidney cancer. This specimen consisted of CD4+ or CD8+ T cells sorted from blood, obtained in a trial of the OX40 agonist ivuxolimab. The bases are TGTGCCAGCAGTTACTCGAGGGACAGGGGAAACACCATATATTTT. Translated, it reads CASSYSRDRGNTIYF.